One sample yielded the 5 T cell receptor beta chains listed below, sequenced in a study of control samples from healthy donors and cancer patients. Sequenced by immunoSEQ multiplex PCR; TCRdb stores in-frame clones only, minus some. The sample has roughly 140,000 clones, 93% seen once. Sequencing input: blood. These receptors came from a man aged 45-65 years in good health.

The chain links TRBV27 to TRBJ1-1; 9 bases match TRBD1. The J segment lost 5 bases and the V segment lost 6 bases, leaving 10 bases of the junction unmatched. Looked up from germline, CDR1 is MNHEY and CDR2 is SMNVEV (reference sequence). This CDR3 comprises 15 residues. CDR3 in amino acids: CASSSGTGRRTEAFF. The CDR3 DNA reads TGTGCCAGCAGCTCCGGGACAGGGAGGAGGACTGAAGCTTTCTTT.

The CDR3: CASSLGTLTDTQYF. CDR3 DNA sequence: TGCGCCAGCAGCTTGGGGACACTCACAGATACGCAGTATTTT. V and J are TRBV5-1 and TRBJ2-3; D is possibly TRBD1 (5 bases). CDR1 is SGHRS, CDR2 YFSETQ, per germline. V dropped 0 bases and J dropped 2 bases, with 7 bases sitting between them. There are 14 residues in the CDR3.

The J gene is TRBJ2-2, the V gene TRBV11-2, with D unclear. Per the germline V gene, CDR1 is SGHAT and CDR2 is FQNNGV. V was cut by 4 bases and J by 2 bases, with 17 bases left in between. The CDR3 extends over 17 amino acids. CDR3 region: CASSYEGWTPNTGELFF. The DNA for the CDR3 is TGTGCCAGCAGCTATGAAGGCTGGACGCCAAACACCGGGGAGCTGTTTTTT.

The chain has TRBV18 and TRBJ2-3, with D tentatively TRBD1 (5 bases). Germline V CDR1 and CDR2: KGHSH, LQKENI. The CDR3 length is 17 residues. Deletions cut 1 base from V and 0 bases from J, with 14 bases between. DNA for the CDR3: TGTGCCAGCTCACCACGTTGGGGCACACTTAGCACAGATACGCAGTATTTT. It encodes CASSPRWGTLSTDTQYF.

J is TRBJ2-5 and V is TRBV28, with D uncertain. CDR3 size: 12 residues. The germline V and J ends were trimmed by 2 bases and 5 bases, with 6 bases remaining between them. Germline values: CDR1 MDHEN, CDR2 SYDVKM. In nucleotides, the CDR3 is TGTGCCAGCAGTTTAGTTGTTGAGACCCAGTACTTC. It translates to CASSLVVETQYF.